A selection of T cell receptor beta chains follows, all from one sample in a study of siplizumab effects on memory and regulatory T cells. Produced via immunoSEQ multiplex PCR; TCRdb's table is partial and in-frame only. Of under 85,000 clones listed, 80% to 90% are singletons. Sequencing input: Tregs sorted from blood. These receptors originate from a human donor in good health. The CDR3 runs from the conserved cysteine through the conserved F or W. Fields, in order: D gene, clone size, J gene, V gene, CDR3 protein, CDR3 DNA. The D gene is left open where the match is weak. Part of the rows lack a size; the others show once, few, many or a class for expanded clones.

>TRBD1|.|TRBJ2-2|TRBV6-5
CASSSRQGDIGELFF
TGTGCCAGCAGTTCGAGACAGGGGGACATCGGGGAGCTGTTTTTT
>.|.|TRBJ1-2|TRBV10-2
CASSESRNYGYTF
TGCGCCAGCAGTGAGAGCCGGAACTATGGCTACACCTTC
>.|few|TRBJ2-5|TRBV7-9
CASSLHGGIQETQYF
TGTGCCAGCAGCTTGCACGGAGGGATCCAAGAGACCCAGTACTTC
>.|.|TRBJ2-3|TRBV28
CASSSNRDTQYF
TGTGCCAGCAGTTCAAACAGGGATACGCAGTATTTT
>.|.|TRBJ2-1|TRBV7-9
CASSFILARGDEQFF
TGTGCCAGCAGCTTTATCCTAGCAAGGGGGGATGAGCAGTTCTTC
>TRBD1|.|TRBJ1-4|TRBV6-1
CASSVRQGPNEKLFF
TGTGCCAGCAGTGTACGACAGGGCCCAAATGAAAAACTGTTTTTT
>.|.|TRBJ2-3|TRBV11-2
CASSLVYRSSDTQYF
TGTGCCAGCAGCTTAGTATATCGTAGTTCAGATACGCAGTATTTT
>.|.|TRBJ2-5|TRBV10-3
CAISDRGANQETQYF
TGTGCCATCAGTGACAGGGGCGCGAACCAAGAGACCCAGTACTTC
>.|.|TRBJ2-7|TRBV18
CASSPLGGAYEQYF
TGTGCCAGCTCACCATTGGGTGGGGCCTACGAGCAGTACTTC
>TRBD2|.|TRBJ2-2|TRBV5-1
CASGLLAGAPTGELFF
TGCGCCAGCGGACTATTAGCGGGAGCCCCAACCGGGGAGCTGTTTTTT
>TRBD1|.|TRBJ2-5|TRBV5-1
CASSTGTGEETQYF
TGCGCCAGCAGCACTGGGACAGGGGAGGAGACCCAGTACTTC
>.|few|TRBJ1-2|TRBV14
CASRAVNYGYTF
TGTGCCAGCAGGGCGGTTAACTATGGCTACACCTTC
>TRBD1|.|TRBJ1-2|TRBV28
CASSFRTGGWDYGYTF
TGTGCCAGCAGTTTCCGTACAGGGGGATGGGACTATGGCTACACCTTC
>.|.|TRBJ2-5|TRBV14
CASSQGPRQTQYF
TGTGCCAGCAGCCAAGGTCCTAGGCAGACCCAGTACTTC
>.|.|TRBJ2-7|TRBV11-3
CASSQPLTYEQYF
TGTGCCAGCAGCCAGCCCCTAACCTACGAGCAGTACTTC
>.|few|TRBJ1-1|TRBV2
CASRRDINTEAFF
TGTGCCAGCAGGAGAGACATTAACACTGAAGCTTTCTTT
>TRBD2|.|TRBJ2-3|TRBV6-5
CASSFRPSGRTDTQYF
TGTGCCAGCAGTTTCCGTCCTAGCGGGAGAACGGATACGCAGTATTTT
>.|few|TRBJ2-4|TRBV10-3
CAISESKGSKNIQYF
TGTGCCATCAGTGAGTCGAAGGGATCCAAAAACATTCAGTACTTC
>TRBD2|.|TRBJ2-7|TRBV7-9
CASSTRASGVGEQYF
TGTGCCAGCAGCACCCGGGCTAGCGGTGTGGGTGAGCAGTACTTC
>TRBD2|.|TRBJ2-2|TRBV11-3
CASSSQLAGETNTGELFF
TGTGCCAGCAGCTCTCAACTAGCGGGAGAAACAAACACCGGGGAGCTGTTTTTT
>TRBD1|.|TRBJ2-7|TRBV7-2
CASSGRDRGLYEQYF
TGTGCCAGCAGCGGCCGGGACAGGGGTCTCTACGAGCAGTACTTC
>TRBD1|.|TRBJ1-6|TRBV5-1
CASSSVWGQDNSPLHF
TGCGCCAGCAGCTCGGTGTGGGGACAGGATAATTCACCCCTCCACTTT
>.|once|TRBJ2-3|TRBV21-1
CASSNPRGDTDTQYF
TGTGCCAGCAGCAACCCCAGGGGAGATACAGATACGCAGTATTTT
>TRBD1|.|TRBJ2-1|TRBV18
CASSPSQGALYNEQFF
TGTGCCAGCTCCCCATCCCAGGGGGCGCTTTACAATGAGCAGTTCTTC
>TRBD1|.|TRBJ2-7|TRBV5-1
CASSLGDRASEQYF
TGCGCCAGCAGCTTGGGGGACAGGGCTTCCGAGCAGTACTTC
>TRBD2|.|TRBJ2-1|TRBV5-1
CASSSLAGEAYNEQFF
TGCGCCAGCAGCTCTTTAGCGGGAGAGGCGTACAATGAGCAGTTCTTC
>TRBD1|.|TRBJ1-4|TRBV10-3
CAISETGTANEKLFF
TGTGCCATCAGTGAGACCGGGACAGCGAACGAAAAACTGTTTTTT
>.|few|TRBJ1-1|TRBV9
CASGSMNTEAFF
TGTGCCAGCGGGTCCATGAACACTGAAGCTTTCTTT
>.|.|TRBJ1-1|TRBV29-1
CSVDGTVNTEAFF
TGCAGCGTTGATGGGACGGTGAACACTGAAGCTTTCTTT
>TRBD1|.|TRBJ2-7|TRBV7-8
CASSLRTGTGVHEQYF
TGTGCCAGCAGCTTAAGAACCGGGACAGGGGTTCATGAGCAGTACTTC
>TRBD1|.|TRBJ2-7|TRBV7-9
CASSRDRAYEQYF
TGTGCCAGCAGCCGGGACAGGGCCTACGAGCAGTACTTC
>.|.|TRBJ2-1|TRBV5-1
CASSLSGTPTYNEQFF
TGCGCCAGCAGCCTCTCCGGGACGCCAACCTACAATGAGCAGTTCTTC
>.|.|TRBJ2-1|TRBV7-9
CASSPSGLSYNEQFF
TGTGCCAGCAGCCCCTCGGGCCTCTCCTACAATGAGCAGTTCTTC
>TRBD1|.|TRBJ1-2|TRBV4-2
CASSQDMGQGSGYTF
TGTGCCAGCAGCCAAGATATGGGACAGGGGTCGGGCTACACCTTC
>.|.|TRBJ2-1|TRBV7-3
CASSLTPGYNEQFF
TGTGCCAGCAGCTTAACGCCTGGATACAATGAGCAGTTCTTC
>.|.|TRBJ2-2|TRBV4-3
CASSQVPAQGGELFF
TGCGCCAGCAGCCAAGTCCCGGCGCAGGGCGGGGAGCTGTTTTTT
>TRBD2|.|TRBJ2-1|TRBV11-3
CASSFRGLAESEQFF
TGTGCCAGCAGTTTTAGGGGACTAGCGGAAAGTGAGCAGTTCTTC
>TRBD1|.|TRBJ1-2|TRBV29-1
CSVEGQGGYGYTF
TGCAGCGTTGAAGGACAGGGAGGCTATGGCTACACCTTC
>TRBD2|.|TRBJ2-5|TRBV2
CASSERAGVWETQYF
TGTGCCAGCAGTGAAAGGGCGGGAGTCTGGGAGACCCAGTACTTC
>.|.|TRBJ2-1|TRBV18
CASSPTPGLSSYNEQFF
TGTGCCAGCTCACCAACGCCGGGACTCAGCTCCTACAATGAGCAGTTCTTC
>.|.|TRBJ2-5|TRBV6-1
CASSWAGFSETQYF
TGTGCCAGCAGTTGGGCGGGGTTTTCAGAGACCCAGTACTTC
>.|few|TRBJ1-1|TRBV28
CASSLTGNTEAFF
TGTGCCAGCAGTCTGACTGGGAACACTGAAGCTTTCTTT
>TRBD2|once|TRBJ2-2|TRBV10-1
CASRRLADHLRNTGELFF
TGCGCCAGCAGAAGACTAGCGGACCATCTAAGGAACACCGGGGAGCTGTTTTTT
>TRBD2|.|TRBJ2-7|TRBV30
CAWNGGGPREQYF
TGTGCCTGGAATGGGGGAGGGCCTCGGGAGCAGTACTTC
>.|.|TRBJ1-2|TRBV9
CASSVSGGVGYTF
TGTGCCAGCAGCGTATCTGGAGGGGTTGGCTACACCTTC
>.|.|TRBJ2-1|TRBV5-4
CASSLVGRNEQFF
TGTGCCAGCAGCCTAGTCGGACGCAATGAGCAGTTCTTC
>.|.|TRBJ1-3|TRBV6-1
CASRTGYSGNTIYF
TGTGCCAGCAGGACAGGATACTCTGGAAACACCATATATTTT